This entry lists 23 T cell receptor beta chains sequenced from one sample in a study of vaccination and CD4 T cells after COVID-19. Treatment given: roughly 10-day PBMC culture with coronavirus spike peptide pools or control peptides (ViraFEST assay). The collection of CD4+ T cells from the unexposed donor took place before the COVID-19 pandemic (2011-2018). The assay that was used to sequence DNA from cultured CD4+ T cells was the Oncomine TCR Beta short-read assay. TCRdb processed the PCR reads anew with MiXCR; each CDR3 protein has one entry. This table has a few thousand distinct CDR3 sequences, 30% to 45% appearing once. These receptors have no identified antigens. The sample taken for sequencing was CD4+ T cells from blood, cultured in vitro. The receptors derive from a human donor in good health.

The chain uses TRBV5-4 and TRBJ2-3, with no clear D. The CDR3 has 16 residues. The germline V gene encodes CDR1 SGHNT and CDR2 YYREEE (reference sequence). Trimming took off 4 bases at V and 0 bases at J, with 15 bases between the two ends. Here the CDR3 DNA reads TGTGCCAGCAGCCCGATACTCCTAACTAGCACAGATACGCAGTATTTT. This codes for CASSPILLTSTDTQYF.

The genes are TRBV7-3 and TRBJ2-3; D is unresolved. The germline V and J ends were trimmed by 4 bases and 5 bases, with 13 bases remaining between them. In germline, CDR1 is SGHTA, CDR2 FQGTGA. This CDR3 spans 14 amino acids. As DNA, the CDR3 is TGTGCCAGCAGCTATCGGCCGGTGGTAGATACGCAGTATTTT. The encoded protein is CASSYRPVVDTQYF.

In regard to this clonotype: The junction differs from germline at one of its ends, possibly a read error. The CDR3 loop reads CAIMQNYDYTF. CDR3 in DNA: TGTGCCATCATGCAGAACTATGACTACACCTTC. The chain couples TRBV10-3 to TRBJ1-2; D is ambiguous. The germline V gene has CDR1 ENHRY and CDR2 SYGVKD. The CDR3 contains 11 residues.

This clonotype has a handful of counts. This chain links TRBV7-8 with TRBJ1-1; D possibly corresponds to TRBD1 (5 bases). The germline CDR1 and CDR2 sequences are SGHVS and FQNEAQ. The V end lost 2 bases, the J end lost 7 bases, and 17 bases lay between the germline ends. The CDR3 is 15 residues long. The CDR3 protein is CASSLLGPGSVEAFF. The CDR3 nucleotides are TGTGCCAGCAGCTTACTGGGTCCAGGGAGCGTTGAAGCTTTCTTT.

This clonotype was counted a few times. The genes are TRBV6-1 and TRBJ2-2, with D maybe TRBD2 (6 bases). V was cut by 6 bases and J by 1 base, with 18 bases left in between. The germline V gene encodes CDR1 MNHNS and CDR2 SASEGT. The CDR3 is made up of 17 amino acids. This chain's CDR3 is CASSLGVADWNTGELFF. The DNA for the CDR3 is TGTGCCAGCAGCCTCGGGGTAGCGGATTGGAACACCGGGGAGCTGTTTTTT.

The gene calls are TRBV2 and TRBJ2-6; D unclear. Germline CDR1 SNHLY, CDR2 FYNNEI. Trimming removed 5 bases at V and 5 bases at J, with 7 bases between. The CDR3 spans 13 residues. As DNA, the CDR3 is TGTGCCAGCAGTCGAACTCGGGCCAACGTCCTGACTTTC. Translation: CASSRTRANVLTF.

The V and J genes are TRBV10-3 and TRBJ1-2; 7 positions match TRBD1. The CDR3 is 14 residues long. Per germline, CDR1 ENHRY and CDR2 SYGVKD. V lost 1 base and J lost 6; bases outside the gene matches: 5. The CDR3 loop is CAISEYRGGDGYTF. The CDR3 coding sequence is TGTGCCATCAGTGAGTATCGAGGGGGCGATGGCTACACCTTC.

V gene TRBV5-4 combines with J gene TRBJ1-5; 11 bases match TRBD1. The CDR3 has 15 amino acids. V shed 2 bases, J shed 6 bases, and the junction held 4 bases outside the gene matches. Germline V CDR1 and CDR2: SGHNT, YYREEE (reference sequence). The CDR3 nucleotides read TGTGCCAGCAGCTTTGGAGGGACAGGGGGTCAGCCCCAGCATTTT. This translates into CASSFGGTGGQPQHF.

This chain connects TRBV7-3 to TRBJ2-3, with 8 bases fitting TRBD1. CDR3 length equals 15 residues. V trimming: 5 bases; J trimming: 4 bases; junction bases outside the gene matches: 8. CDR1 and CDR2 (germline): SGHTA, FQGTGA. CDR3 coding DNA: TGTGCCAGCAGCGACCAGGGGGCAAGCTCAGATACGCAGTATTTT. This encodes CASSDQGASSDTQYF.

The gene calls are TRBV5-4 and TRBJ2-1, with D perhaps matching TRBD2 (6 bases). The DNA end is a closer match to TRBJ2-7, so the J assignment may be wrong. CDR1 is SGHNT and CDR2 is YYREEE in the germline V gene (reference sequence). This CDR3 has 15 amino acids. CDR3 amino acids: CASSERLVSSNEQYF. The CDR3 region has the DNA TGTGCCAGCAGCGAAAGACTAGTTTCGAGTAACGAGCAGTACTTC.

V gene TRBV2 combines with J gene TRBJ2-3; 11 bases are a match to TRBD2. The germline CDR1 and CDR2 sequences are SNHLY and FYNNEI. CDR3 size: 15 residues. Trimming removed 7 bases from V and 0 bases from J; junction bases left unmatched: 3. CDR3 in amino acids: CASKWTSGSTDTQYF. Here the CDR3 DNA reads TGTGCCAGCAAATGGACTAGCGGGAGCACAGATACGCAGTATTTT. Drawing the rest from reference TRBV2 and TRBJ2-3, the complete variable domain is EPEVTQTPSHQVTQMGQEVILRCVPISNHLYFYWYRQILGQKVEFLVSFYNNEISEKSEIFDDQFSVERPDGSNFTLKIRSTKLEDSAMYFCASKWTSGSTDTQYFGPGTRLTVL.

The chain couples TRBV20-1 to TRBJ2-1; D is undetermined. The CDR3 runs 11 residues. Germline V lookup: CDR1 DFQATT, CDR2 SNEGSKA (reference sequence). V was pared by 2 bases and J by 8 bases, with 7 bases between. CDR3 coding DNA: TGCAGTGCTAGACTGGGGTATGAGCAGTTCTTC. It yields the protein CSARLGYEQFF.

V gene TRBV10-3 combines with J gene TRBJ2-1; tentative D call: TRBD1 (6 bases). This CDR3 spans 14 amino acids. Trimming removed 9 bases at V and 3 bases at J, with 15 bases between. Germline V CDR1 and CDR2: ENHRY, SYGVKD. This CDR3 reads CAISGTTRYNEQFF. CDR3 nucleotide sequence: TGTGCCATATCCGGGACAACCCGCTACAATGAGCAGTTCTTC.

This rearrangement joins TRBV12-3 or TRBV12-4 to TRBJ1-1, with TRBD1 as a possible D gene (5 bases). The CDR3 runs to 14 residues. Trimming took 8 bases from V and 8 from J, leaving 21 bases between them. The CDR3 DNA reads as TGTGCCAGCCTCTTAAGAGGGGCTGGGGGAGAAGCTTTCTTT. Its protein product is CASLLRGAGGEAFF.

This clonotype was seen a few times. V is TRBV7-9 and J is TRBJ1-2; TRBD1 aligns across 10 bases. V lost 1 base, J lost 8 bases, and 7 bases stayed unmatched. Germline V CDR1 and CDR2: SEHNR, FQNEAQ (reference sequence). The CDR3 is 15 amino acids. The CDR3 protein is CASSLGKTGGGGYTF. CDR3 coding DNA: TGTGCCAGCAGCTTAGGGAAGACAGGGGGCGGAGGCTACACCTTC.

CDR3 bases: TGTGCCAGCAGTTCCGGGACTAGCGGGAGTAAAGTGGGCTACGAGCAGTACTTC. Protein product: CASSSGTSGSKVGYEQYF. The chain is built from TRBV6-5 and TRBJ2-7; TRBD2 matches at 14 bases. The CDR3 has 18 amino acids. The V and J ends lost 4 bases and 3 bases, in that order; junction bases with no gene match: 11. Germline lookup yields CDR1 MNHEY and CDR2 SVGAGI.

This chain links TRBV5-1 with TRBJ1-1; D is unclear. The CDR3 runs 13 residues. Trimming pared 2 bases from V and 2 bases from J, leaving 7 bases between. CDR1 and CDR2 from the germline V gene are SGHRS and YFSETQ. CDR3 DNA: TGCGCCAGCAGCTTCGGGAGTAACACTGAAGCTTTCTTT. This codes for CASSFGSNTEAFF.

This chain connects TRBV7-8 to TRBJ2-6; D might be TRBD2 (5 bases). CDR1 and CDR2 from the germline V gene are SGHVS and FQNEAQ. Between the trimmed V and J ends, which lost 4 bases and 1 base, there was a span of 11 bases. The CDR3 consists of 16 residues. This chain's CDR3 is CASSSYTSSGANVLTF. In DNA form, the CDR3 reads TGTGCCAGCAGCTCTTACACTAGTTCTGGGGCCAACGTCCTGACTTTC.

The genes are TRBV9 and TRBJ1-2; TRBD1 aligns across 7 bases. Germline CDR1 reads SGDLS; CDR2 reads YYNGEE. CDR3 length: 13 residues. V was pared by 3 bases and J by 3 bases, with 2 bases of the junction left unmatched. The CDR3 loop is CASSAGQHYGYTF. The CDR3 nucleotides read TGTGCCAGCAGCGCGGGACAGCACTATGGCTACACCTTC.

This chain connects TRBV4-1 to TRBJ1-5; a weak D match, TRBD1 (5 bases). The CDR3 sequence is 15 residues long. V gave up 1 base and J gave up 3 bases, with 10 bases separating them. The germline gives CDR1 MGHRA, CDR2 YSYEKL. The CDR3 coding sequence is TGCGCCAGCAGCCAAGTCCAAGGGGCCAATCAGCCCCAGCATTTT. As protein: CASSQVQGANQPQHF.

The V gene is TRBV20-1, the J gene TRBJ1-1; D is unresolved. Between the trimmed V and J ends, which lost 4 bases and 0 bases, there was a span of 9 bases. CDR3 size: 13 residues. Germline CDR1 DFQATT, CDR2 SNEGSKA (reference sequence). The CDR3 region has the DNA TGCAGTGCTAAACCTGTCCTGAACACTGAAGCTTTCTTT. Its translation: CSAKPVLNTEAFF.

CDR3 DNA sequence: TGTGCCAGCAGTTCACAGGGACCCGTCATGAACACTGAAGCTTTCTTT. Its protein product is CASSSQGPVMNTEAFF. The rearrangement links TRBV28 to TRBJ1-1, with D maybe TRBD1 (6 bases). This CDR3 has 16 residues. Germline V gene sequence: CDR1 MDHEN, CDR2 SYDVKM. Trimming pared 4 bases from V and 0 bases from J, leaving 15 bases between.

The rearrangement uses TRBV19 and TRBJ1-2; unclear D gene. V was shortened by 2 bases and J by 6 bases, with 19 bases between the two germline ends. Germline CDR1 is LNHDA and CDR2 is SQIVND (reference sequence). The length of the CDR3 is 16 residues. The DNA of the CDR3 is TGTGCCAGTAGTATAAGGGCAGGACGTTCGGTTCATGGCTACACCTTC. This gives the protein CASSIRAGRSVHGYTF.